Here is one T cell receptor (beta chain) with its context. Its antigen is not identified. Germline V gene sequence: CDR1 WNHNN, CDR2 SYGVQD (reference sequence). V lost 4 bases, J lost 4 bases, and 7 bases stayed unmatched. CDR3 length equals 15 residues. This sample is part of a study of cytomegalovirus exposure and HLA in healthy donors. Study-level findings and limits: Overall, approximately 150 TCR beta chains were annotated as cytomegalovirus-associated. As immune exposure information, only CMV serostatus was available.

The PCR was carried out with 60 Vbeta primers and 13 Jbeta primers. Clones were sequenced by immunoSEQ multiplex PCR, and TCRdb holds only the in-frame ones, with some missing. The profile shows more than 100,000 clones, 70% to 75% of them singletons. The sequence derives from a woman between 40 and 50 years old in good health and CMV-seronegative. Sequenced input: PBMCs. The chain carries TRBV10-1 and TRBJ2-7, with 10 bases matching TRBD1. CDR3 sequence reads: CASSGGTGDRYEQYF. The CDR3 nucleotides read TGCGCCAGCAGTGGGGGGACAGGGGATAGGTACGAGCAGTACTTC.